Each of the 7 T cell receptor beta chains below was sequenced from the same sample in a study of CD8 T cells in ankylosing spondylitis. TCRdb independently ran MiXCR on the 5' RACE reads; one entry per CDR3 protein. In the table there are 200,000 to 250,000 distinct CDR3 sequences, about 10% of which are singletons. Specimen: blood, either unsorted or a sorted T cell fraction (not recorded which). These receptors originate from a male donor with ankylosing spondylitis or in good health (not recorded which).

This clonotype came up many times. This rearrangement joins TRBV12-3 or TRBV12-4 to TRBJ2-7; D remains ambiguous. The V and J ends lost 0 bases and 1 base respectively, with 10 bases between them. The CDR3 contains 15 residues. Written as DNA, the CDR3 is TGTGCCAGCAGTTTAGCCTCACACCGTTCCTACGAGCAGTACTTC. The encoded protein is CASSLASHRSYEQYF.

In this sample, this clonotype turned up many times. V usage is TRBV7-8 and J usage is TRBJ1-4; 10 nucleotides match TRBD1. The V gene's germline CDR1 is SGHVS and CDR2 FQNEAQ. The CDR3 contains 14 residues. With V trimmed by 9 bases and J by 6 bases, 7 bases remained unmatched. The CDR3 DNA follows: TGTGCCAGTGGTGGGGACAGGGGATATGAAAAACTGTTTTTT. Protein: CASGGDRGYEKLFF.

This clonotype came up many times. V and J are TRBV20-1 and TRBJ1-4; D perhaps matches TRBD1 (6 bases). Looked up from germline, CDR1 is DFQATT and CDR2 is SNEGSKA (reference sequence). CDR3 length: 15 amino acids. Trimming left V 3 bases short and J 2 bases short, with 13 bases between. CDR3 residues: CSASNWGPTNEKLFF. The CDR3, as DNA: TGCAGTGCTAGTAACTGGGGGCCGACTAATGAAAAACTGTTTTTT.

This clonotype showed up many times. V usage is TRBV7-9 and J usage is TRBJ2-3; 11 bases map to TRBD2. Germline V gene data show CDR1 as SEHNR and CDR2 as FQNEAQ (reference sequence). This CDR3 has 16 residues. J lost 4 bases, V lost 3 bases, and 6 bases had no gene match. CDR3 in amino acids: CASSLVAGGQADTQYF. CDR3 nucleotide sequence: TGTGCCAGCAGCTTGGTAGCGGGGGGGCAAGCAGATACGCAGTATTTT. The full variable domain, rest sourced from reference TRBV7-9 and TRBJ2-3, is DTGVSQNPRHKITKRGQNVTFRCDPISEHNRLYWYRQTLGQGPEFLTYFQNEAQLEKSRLLSDRFSAERPKGSFSTLEIQRTEQGDSAMYLCASSLVAGGQADTQYFGPGTRLTVL.

This clonotype was observed a few times. CDR3 protein: CASNPDLESYEQYF. Written as DNA, the CDR3 is TGTGCCAGCAACCCGGACTTAGAATCCTACGAGCAGTACTTC. The chain is built from TRBV6-1 and TRBJ2-7; tentative D call: TRBD2 (5 bases). This CDR3 region has 14 residues. Trimming shortened V by 7 bases and J by 1 base, and 14 bases separated the two germline ends. Germline V gene sequence: CDR1 MNHNS, CDR2 SASEGT.

V is TRBV5-1 and J is TRBJ2-3, with 9 bases lining up with TRBD2. Germline CDR1 and CDR2: SGHRS and YFSETQ. Unmatched junction bases numbered 20, after V lost 6 bases and J lost 6 bases. The CDR3 consists of 18 residues. In nucleotides, the CDR3 is TGCGCCAGCACCTTCAATGGGCGGGGGGGCGGCTTCGGTGATACGCAGTATTTT. It specifies CASTFNGRGGGFGDTQYF.

The rearrangement joins TRBV20-1 to TRBJ2-1, with TRBD2 matching over 13 bases. CDR1 is DFQATT and CDR2 is SNEGSKA in the germline V gene (reference sequence). The V and J ends lost 5 bases and 5 bases, in that order; junction bases with no gene match: 6. There are 15 residues in the CDR3. The CDR3 loop reads CSAGLAGAANNEQFF. For the CDR3, the DNA is TGCAGTGCTGGACTAGCGGGGGCGGCGAACAATGAGCAGTTCTTC.